A single sample is the source of the 29 T cell receptor beta chains below, sequenced in a study of kidney transplant recipient with SARS-CoV-2 infection (dated by TCRdb to the early 2020s). Instrument used: Illumina MiSeq. Using fastp at Q25 and MiXCR, TCRdb reprocessed the public reads and kept productive beta chains. Here each entry gathers all rows of one CDR3 protein and keeps the most common genes and DNA. The sample has approximately 240,000 distinct CDR3 sequences on record, less than 35% of them singletons. The ten largest make up roughly 7% of the sample. The meaning of the sample's time point label: pre-pandemic baseline sample and day 111 after first positive SARS-CoV-2 test. The specimen was a blood sample, collected at baseline and between days 110 and 120 from a kidney transplant recipient. The receptors were sampled from a young adult male patient who had COVID-19 and was a kidney transplant recipient. Following a transplant, some T lymphocytes may have been derived from the graft donor.

This clonotype was recorded many times. The CDR3 DNA reads TGTGCCAGTAGTATAAAGGGATATAATTCACCCCTCCACTTT. Protein: CASSIKGYNSPLHF. The rearrangement joins TRBV19 to TRBJ1-6; D call uncertain. V was pared by 2 bases and J by 4 bases, with 6 bases between. Germline CDR1 LNHDA, CDR2 SQIVND (reference sequence). There are 14 residues in the CDR3.

With regard to this clonotype: One base away lies a much larger clone, so this may be a sequencing read error. The chain is built from TRBV29-1 and TRBJ2-7, with a weak D call TRBD2 (6 bases). The CDR3 is 13 amino acids. V was clipped by 6 bases and J by 2 bases, with 14 bases between them. CDR1 and CDR2 from the germline V gene are SQVTM and ANQGSEA. The CDR3 DNA follows: TGCAGCGTGAGGCAGGAGGGAGCCTACGAGCAGTACTTC. This encodes CSVRQEGAYEQYF.

The chain couples TRBV24-1 to TRBJ1-2; D gene ambiguous. This CDR3 contains 17 residues. Germline loops: CDR1 KGHDR, CDR2 SFDVKD. The V gene lost 6 bases and the J gene lost 4 bases, with 23 bases spanning the gap. The CDR3 DNA reads as TGTGCCACCAGTTGTCCTAGTAGTACCAGAAAGACCTATGGCTACACCTTC. Its protein product is CATSCPSSTRKTYGYTF.

This clonotype was recorded at least ten times. CDR3 protein: CSARGPSGASYEQYF. In nucleotides, the CDR3 is TGCAGTGCTAGAGGTCCTAGCGGGGCTTCCTACGAGCAGTACTTC. The rearrangement links TRBV20-1 to TRBJ2-7; the match to TRBD2 covers 9 bases. Germline-derived CDR1 and CDR2 are DFQATT and SNEGSKA (reference sequence). CDR3 length: 15 amino acids. V dropped 1 base and J dropped 1; count of bases not matched to a gene: 5.

This clonotype was seen many times. The chain uses TRBV6-8 and TRBJ2-7; D perhaps matches TRBD1 (5 bases). Germline CDR1 reads MNHGY; CDR2 reads SAAAGT. The CDR3 loop spans 13 amino acids. V lost 2 bases to trimming and J lost 0 bases, with 5 bases between them. CDR3 loop: CASSYGASYEQYF. CDR3 bases: TGTGCCAGCAGTTACGGGGCCTCCTACGAGCAGTACTTC.

At least ten counts were recorded for this clonotype. The V gene is TRBV14, the J gene TRBJ2-3; tentative D call: TRBD1 (5 bases). The V and J ends lost 4 bases and 0 bases respectively, with 11 bases between them. The CDR3 spans 15 residues. Germline V gives CDR1 SGHDN, CDR2 FVKESK. CDR3 nucleotide sequence: TGTGCCAGCAGCCCAGGGATTATTAGCACAGATACGCAGTATTTT. Translating it yields CASSPGIISTDTQYF.

This clonotype was seen ten or more times. The chain links TRBV3-1 to TRBJ2-2; D is unresolved. The germline V gene has CDR1 LGHDT and CDR2 YNNKEL (reference sequence). V was trimmed by 5 bases and J by 5 bases, leaving 24 bases between them. CDR3 length: 18 residues. The CDR3 sequence: CASSVSTPISGLTGELFF. CDR3 sequence (DNA): TGTGCCAGCAGCGTTAGTACTCCCATTTCAGGCTTGACCGGGGAGCTGTTTTTT.

This clonotype was observed many times. The CDR3 loop is CASSLKRAGEQYF. The CDR3, as DNA: TGTGCCAGCAGCTTGAAGAGGGCGGGCGAGCAGTACTTC. This chain links TRBV5-4 with TRBJ2-7; the D gene is possibly TRBD2 (5 bases). Looked up from germline, CDR1 is SGHNT and CDR2 is YYREEE (reference sequence). There are 13 residues in the CDR3. V lost 1 base and J lost 6, with 11 bases in between.

This clonotype was recorded many times. This chain links TRBV5-1 with TRBJ1-5; D is undetermined. The CDR3 runs to 14 residues. The germline V and J ends were trimmed by 7 bases and 6 bases, with 17 bases remaining between them. The germline CDR1 and CDR2 sequences are SGHRS and YFSETQ. CDR3 region: CASSSGSVIQPQHF. DNA for the CDR3: TGCGCCAGCTCCTCAGGCTCGGTTATTCAGCCCCAGCATTTT. The whole variable domain, filled in from reference TRBV5-1 and TRBJ1-5, reads KAGVTQTPRYLIKTRGQQVTLSCSPISGHRSVSWYQQTPGQGLQFLFEYFSETQRNKGNFPGRFSGRQFSNSRSEMNVSTLELGDSALYLCASSSGSVIQPQHFGDGTRLSIL.

The V call is TRBV27, the J call TRBJ1-5; 8 bases fit TRBD1. In germline, CDR1 is MNHEY, CDR2 SMNVEV (reference sequence). The CDR3 has 16 amino acids. Trimming removed 6 bases from V and 0 bases from J; junction bases left unmatched: 7. The CDR3 DNA reads as TGTGCCAGCAGGCCTCCAGGGGGCCATAGCAATCAGCCCCAGCATTTT. Translation: CASRPPGGHSNQPQHF.

This chain connects TRBV9 to TRBJ2-1; D may be TRBD1 (6 bases). V was trimmed by 0 bases and J by 12 bases, leaving 13 bases between them. The CDR3 runs 13 residues. CDR1 is SGDLS, CDR2 YYNGEE, per germline. CDR3 in DNA: TGTGCCAGCAGCGTAGGGCAGGGGAGAGGGCAGTTCTTC. This gives the protein CASSVGQGRGQFF.

The sample holds many counts of this clonotype. The chain recombines TRBV10-3 with TRBJ2-1; D may be TRBD1 (6 bases). CDR1 is ENHRY and CDR2 is SYGVKD in the germline V gene. Trimming left V 6 bases short and J 9 bases short, with 15 bases between. The CDR3 length is 13 residues. CDR3 coding DNA: TGTGCCATCAGACAGGGTGGTAATCGTGAGCAGTTCTTC. Its translation: CAIRQGGNREQFF.

As regards this clonotype: This clone may be a read error of a much larger clone one base away. This is likely a read error, given that the CDR3 carries no conserved phenylalanine or tryptophan at its end. Because the CDR3's place on the DNA is in doubt, the DNA is left out and the CDR3 is given as listed by TCRdb. This chain links TRBV3-2 with TRBJ1-6. TRBV3-2 is a listed pseudogene. The CDR3 is 13 residues long, counting both termini. The CDR3 here is CASSQEPNSPLHS.

The J gene is TRBJ2-3, the V gene TRBV27, with a tentative D call TRBD2 (6 bases). Per the germline V gene, CDR1 is MNHEY and CDR2 is SMNVEV (reference sequence). V lost 4 bases, J lost 0 bases, and 11 bases lay in between. The CDR3 consists of 15 residues. Here the CDR3 reads CASSWGETSTDTQYF. CDR3 sequence (DNA): TGTGCCAGCAGTTGGGGGGAAACTAGCACAGATACGCAGTATTTT.

About this clonotype: A far larger clone is just one base off, so this is likely a read error. The rearrangement links TRBV6-5 to TRBJ2-4; 7 bases agree with TRBD1. Judging by the DNA end, TRBJ2-7 fits better; the J call may be wrong. The CDR3 totals 15 residues. Looked up from germline, CDR1 is MNHEY and CDR2 is SVGAGI. The CDR3 nucleotides read TGTGCCAGCAGTTACTCCCCCGGGACAGATTGCGAGCAGTACTTC. Translation: CASSYSPGTDCEQYF.

With respect to this clonotype: With a much larger clone just one base away, this may be a read error. The J gene is TRBJ1-2, the V gene TRBV5-8; no reliable D call. The CDR3 totals 16 residues. Germline CDR1 is SGHTS and CDR2 is YDEGEE. Trimming removed 7 bases from V and 4 bases from J, with 23 bases in between. CDR3 sequence: CASCRIHPRKAYGYTF. CDR3 nucleotide sequence: TGTGCCAGCTGTCGTATTCATCCACGAAAGGCCTATGGCTACACCTTC.

This clonotype occurred many times. This chain uses TRBV14 with TRBJ1-2, with D possibly TRBD1 on 6 matching bases. V was trimmed by 3 bases and J by 5 bases, leaving 19 bases between them. Germline lookup yields CDR1 SGHDN and CDR2 FVKESK. This CDR3 has 16 amino acids. The CDR3 reads CASSQLRGGGVYGYTF. Here the CDR3 DNA reads TGTGCCAGCAGCCAGCTTCGAGGGGGGGGAGTTTATGGCTACACCTTC. Full variable domain (missing parts from reference TRBV14 and TRBJ1-2): EAGVTQFPSHSVIEKGQTVTLRCDPISGHDNLYWYRRVMGKEIKFLLHFVKESKQDESGMPNNRFLAERTGGTYSTLKVQPAELEDSGVYFCASSQLRGGGVYGYTFGSGTRLTVV.

Regarding this clonotype: One end of the junction is discordant with germline, which a read error may explain. The rearrangement uses TRBV7-3 and TRBJ2-1; weak D call: TRBD2 (6 bases). CDR1 is SGHTA, CDR2 FQGTGA, per germline. This CDR3 comprises 17 residues. CDR3 nucleotide sequence: TGTGCCAACAGCTCAACCAGACTAGTCGTGGGTGGGAATGAGCAGTTCTTC. Its translation is CANSSTRLVVGGNEQFF.

This clonotype showed up many times. The CDR3 spells CASSQGVSVAKNIQYF. The CDR3 nucleotides read TGTGCCAGCAGCCAAGGGGTTAGCGTGGCCAAAAACATTCAGTACTTC. The chain combines TRBV14 with TRBJ2-4; weak D call: TRBD2 (5 bases). The CDR3 totals 16 residues. Germline CDR1 is SGHDN and CDR2 is FVKESK. V was pared by 1 base and J by 1 base, with 11 bases between.

The table lists this clonotype with many counts. The V call is TRBV4-3, the J call TRBJ1-3; D uncertain. In germline, CDR1 is LGHNA, CDR2 YSLEER. CDR3 size: 16 residues. The germline V and J ends were trimmed by 0 bases and 4 bases, with 13 bases remaining between them. For the CDR3, the DNA is TGCGCCAGCAGCCAAGAGGGCCACGGGATCGGAAACACCATATATTTT. Amino acid sequence: CASSQEGHGIGNTIYF.

This clonotype is a singleton in its sample. A read error is possible here, since a much larger clone lies one base away. This chain connects TRBV6-8 to TRBJ2-7, with TRBD2 matching 7 bases. J lost 6 bases, V lost 10 bases, and 12 bases had no gene match. Germline values: CDR1 MNHGY, CDR2 SAAAGT. CDR3 size: 13 residues. The CDR3 is CANRQEPSGEQYF. The CDR3 nucleotides are TGTGCCAATAGACAAGAGCCTAGCGGCGAGCAGTACTTC.

This clonotype appeared many times. The rearrangement links TRBV7-9 to TRBJ2-7; either TRBD1 or TRBD2 may fit D (6 bases each). Germline V gene data show CDR1 as SEHNR and CDR2 as FQNEAQ (reference sequence). The CDR3 is 15 amino acids. V lost 5 bases and J 7 bases, leaving 21 bases between the germline ends. For the CDR3, the DNA is TGTGCCAGCAGCCCGTTGGGGGGCGGGTACGAGGAGCAGTACTTC. Translated: CASSPLGGGYEEQYF. The complete variable domain, with remaining parts taken from reference TRBV7-9 and TRBJ2-7, reads DTGVSQNPRHKITKRGQNVTFRCDPISEHNRLYWYRQTLGQGPEFLTYFQNEAQLEKSRLLSDRFSAERPKGSFSTLEIQRTEQGDSAMYLCASSPLGGGYEEQYFGPGTRLTVT.

This clonotype was recorded at least ten times. V and J are TRBV27 and TRBJ2-7, with 8 positions matching TRBD1. This CDR3 contains 13 residues. J gave up 6 bases and V 7 bases, and 8 bases lay outside the gene matches. Germline CDR1 MNHEY, CDR2 SMNVEV (reference sequence). CDR3 loop: CASKQGGTSEQYF. The DNA of the CDR3 is TGTGCCAGCAAACAGGGGGGTACTAGCGAGCAGTACTTC.

For this clonotype: This may be a read error: a much more frequent sequence differs by one nucleotide. CDR3 in amino acids: CARSALAVRKTYGYTF. The CDR3 coding sequence is TGTGCCAGATCTGCACTAGCGGTGAGAAAGACCTATGGCTACACCTTC. This chain links TRBV5-3 with TRBJ1-2; no reliable D call. TRBV5-3 is classed as an ORF, of uncertain function. V gave up 7 bases and J gave up 4 bases, with 23 bases separating them. CDR3 size: 16 residues.

This clonotype was counted at least ten times. CDR3 sequence reads: CASSPRGGDNYGYTF. CDR3 DNA sequence: TGTGCCAGCAGCCCACGGGGGGGGGACAACTATGGCTACACCTTC. The rearrangement uses TRBV21-1 and TRBJ1-2; the table assigns TRBD1, which was not confirmed against the DNA. TRBV21-1 is assigned pseudogene status. The CDR3 runs 15 residues.

This clonotype was detected many times. V and J are TRBV8-2 and TRBJ1-2. TRBV8-2 is tagged as a pseudogene. The length of the CDR3 is 16 residues. The CDR3: CGSKGDDSRKTYGYTF. The CDR3 nucleotides are TGTGGCAGTAAAGGTGATGATAGCCGAAAGACCTATGGCTACACCTTC.

Of note for this clonotype: Being one base from a much bigger clone, this may be a read error. The V and J genes are TRBV10-3 and TRBJ2-4; 7 bases line up with TRBD2. Looked up from germline, CDR1 is ENHRY and CDR2 is SYGVKD. The CDR3 length is 15 residues. The CDR3 DNA reads TGTGCCATCAGCGCGACTAGCTCTGGGGCCAACGTCCCGACTTTC. Translation: CAISATSSGANVPTF.

This clonotype has a count of ten or more. The CDR3 DNA follows: TGCAGCGTTGAAGACCCCTCGGGAGCGGGAGGGCTTGAGCAGTTCTTC. It encodes CSVEDPSGAGGLEQFF. This chain connects TRBV29-1 to TRBJ2-1; 10 bases line up with TRBD2. Germline CDR1 and CDR2: SQVTM and ANQGSEA. The CDR3 has 16 residues. V was pared by 0 bases and J by 9 bases, with 11 bases of the junction left unmatched.

Turning to this clonotype: With a much larger clone just one base away, this may be a read error. The rearrangement joins TRBV19 to TRBJ1-5, with 8 bases aligning to TRBD1. CDR1 and CDR2 (germline): LNHDA, SQIVND (reference sequence). The CDR3 contains 13 residues. The CDR3 sequence is CASDDRGNQPRHF. CDR3 bases: TGTGCCAGTGATGACAGGGGAAATCAGCCCCGGCATTTT.